What follows is one T cell receptor (beta chain) and its context. Its antigen is unidentified. This sample is drawn from a study of T-cell reconstitution after alpha-beta-depleted transplantation in children. Study conclusions and caveats: T-cell numbers and diversity one year post-transplant derived largely from freshly generated T cells. Several patients had high TCRbeta diversity at day 60; it came from surviving recipient T cells and thymic progenitors. As was reported, about two months after transplant, alpha-beta T cells came from several hundred expanded graft clones.

The CDR3 loop spans 16 amino acids. CDR1 is MNHEY and CDR2 is SVGEGT in the germline V gene. V gave up 5 bases and J gave up 5 bases, with 19 bases separating them. Unique molecular identifiers were used to barcode this TCRbeta library. TCRdb passed the PCR reads through MiXCR, listing each CDR3 protein once. The sample has over 150,000 distinct CDR3 sequences, about 7% seen once. This TCR derives from a boy aged 2 to 9 with acute lymphoblastic leukemia, due to receive a stem cell transplant. The J gene is TRBJ2-1, the V gene TRBV6-2 or TRBV6-3; D might be TRBD1 or TRBD2, each matching 5 bases. Sequencing was performed on PBMCs, taken before TCRalphabeta/CD19-depleted stem cell transplant. CDR3 loop: CASSPNPGPEDNEQFF. CDR3 bases: TGTGCCAGCAGTCCTAATCCGGGACCCGAGGACAATGAGCAGTTCTTC.